This T cell receptor (beta chain) was retrieved from a study of CD4 T cells in relation to SARS-CoV-2 and coronaviruses. Study information: ViraFEST: approximately 10-day antigen culture of PBMCs, then TCR beta CDR3 sequencing. Study outcomes and limitations: The cross-reactivity analysis covered only spike protein, not other viral proteins.

Unexposed donor CD4+ T cells date from 2011-2018, before the COVID-19 pandemic. Isolation of CD4+ T cells took place after approximately eleven days in culture. On days 3 and 7, cultures got half fresh IL-2 medium. Only in-frame clones appear in the TCRdb table, and some are missing; sequencing was by immunoSEQ multiplex PCR. Altogether under 35,000 clones are present, about three quarters being singletons, with the ten largest covering about 17%. Trimming stripped 3 bases from V and 8 bases from J, with 13 bases between. Per the germline V gene, CDR1 is LGHDT and CDR2 is YNNKEL (reference sequence). The CDR3 loop spans 14 amino acids. Of note for this clone: Its cognate antigen is unknown.

This chain uses TRBV3-1 (or the pseudogene TRBV3-2) with TRBJ1-4; possible D gene TRBD1, 5 bases. This clonotype was obtained from a human donor in good health. Sequencing was done on a sample of CD4+ T cells from PBMCs, cultured in vitro. In nucleotides, the CDR3 is TGTGCCAGCAGCCATGGGGGTCTCGCAGAAAAACTGTTTTTT. It encodes CASSHGGLAEKLFF.